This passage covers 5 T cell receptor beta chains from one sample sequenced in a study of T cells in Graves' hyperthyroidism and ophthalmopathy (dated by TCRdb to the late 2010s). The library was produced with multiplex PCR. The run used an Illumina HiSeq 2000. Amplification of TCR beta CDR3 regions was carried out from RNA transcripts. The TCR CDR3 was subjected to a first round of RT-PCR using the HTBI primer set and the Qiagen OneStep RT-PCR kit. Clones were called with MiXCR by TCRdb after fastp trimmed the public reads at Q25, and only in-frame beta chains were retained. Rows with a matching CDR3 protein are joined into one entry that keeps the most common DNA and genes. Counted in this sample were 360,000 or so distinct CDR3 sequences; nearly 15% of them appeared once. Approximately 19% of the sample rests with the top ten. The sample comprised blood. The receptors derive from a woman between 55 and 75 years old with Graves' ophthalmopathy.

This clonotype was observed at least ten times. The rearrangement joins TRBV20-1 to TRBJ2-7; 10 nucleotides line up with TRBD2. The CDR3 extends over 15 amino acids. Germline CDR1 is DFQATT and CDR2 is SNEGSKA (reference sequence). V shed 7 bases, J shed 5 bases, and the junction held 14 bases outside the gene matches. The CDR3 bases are TGCAGTGTTTCCAACCCCCCTAGCGGGGGCCACGAGCAGTACTTC. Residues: CSVSNPPSGGHEQYF.

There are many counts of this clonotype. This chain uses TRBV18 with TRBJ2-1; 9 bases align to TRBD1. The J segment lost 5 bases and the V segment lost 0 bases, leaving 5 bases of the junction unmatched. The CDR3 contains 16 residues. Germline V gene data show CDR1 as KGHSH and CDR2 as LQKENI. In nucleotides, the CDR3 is TGTGCCAGCTCACCACCGACAGGGGGTGGCCACAATGAGCAGTTCTTC. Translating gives CASSPPTGGGHNEQFF.

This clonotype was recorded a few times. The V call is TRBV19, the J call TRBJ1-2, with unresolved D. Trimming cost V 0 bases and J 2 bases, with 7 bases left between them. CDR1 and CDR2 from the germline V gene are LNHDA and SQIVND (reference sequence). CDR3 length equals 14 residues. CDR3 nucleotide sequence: TGTGCCAGTAGTATAGATCGCACCAACTATGGCTACACCTTC. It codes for CASSIDRTNYGYTF.

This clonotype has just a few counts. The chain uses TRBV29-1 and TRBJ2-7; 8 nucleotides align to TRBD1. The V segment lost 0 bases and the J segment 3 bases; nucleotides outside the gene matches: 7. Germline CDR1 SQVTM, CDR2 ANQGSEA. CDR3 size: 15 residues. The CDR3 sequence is CSVEDRTGRVYEQYF. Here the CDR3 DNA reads TGCAGCGTTGAAGACCGGACAGGGCGGGTCTACGAGCAGTACTTC.

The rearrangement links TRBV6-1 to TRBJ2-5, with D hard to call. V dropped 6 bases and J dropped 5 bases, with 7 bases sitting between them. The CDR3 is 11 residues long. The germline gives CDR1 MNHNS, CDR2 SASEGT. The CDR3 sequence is CASRLLETQYF. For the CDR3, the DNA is TGTGCCAGCAGATTGTTGGAGACCCAGTACTTC.